What follows describes a single T cell receptor (beta chain). Its specificity is unknown. Trimming took off 2 bases at V and 4 bases at J, with 5 bases between the two ends. Germline-derived CDR1 and CDR2 are MNHNS and SASEGT. The CDR3 is made up of 13 amino acids. These data belong to a study of response to subunit inactivated influenza vaccine. TCRdb re-called the RT-PCR reads with MiXCR, one entry per CDR3 protein. Among 650,000 to 700,000 distinct CDR3 sequences listed, more than 15% were seen once. General observations from the study: Each seasonal influenza vaccination, the authors suggested, recruits few new T cells.

The sample in question was PBMCs from blood, obtained 11 to 12 days after vaccination. This receptor was taken from a man aged 50-59 years who received an inactivated influenza vaccine. The chain has TRBV6-1 and TRBJ2-2, with no clear D. The CDR3 sequence is CASSEMGTGELFF. The CDR3 coding sequence is TGTGCCAGCAGTGAAATGGGCACCGGGGAGCTGTTTTTT.